This TCR beta chain derives from a study of blood T cells in healthy people across ages. At the level of the study: When template switching was applied, about one barcoded beta molecule was captured per two T cells.

The CDR3 totals 15 residues. Germline V gene data show CDR1 as LGHNA and CDR2 as YSLEER. The V and J ends lost 2 bases and 8 bases respectively, with 16 bases between them. Total RNA was extracted at no less than 6 micrograms per sample. With a J-beta primer mix and a sample-barcoded 5' primer, a second PCR ran about 7 to 11 cycles. With 12 random nucleotides, a template-switch adaptor tagged each individual cDNA molecule. MiXCR was run by TCRdb on the 5' RACE reads, yielding one entry per CDR3 protein. The data show 700,000 or so distinct CDR3 sequences, approximately 40% seen once. As regards this clonotype: Its antigen is unidentified.

Whole-study findings and limits: Observed TCR beta diversity per million T cells went down as age went up. This fall followed a roughly linear course with age.

Sequencing was done on a sample of blood. The sequence came from an elderly man in good health. The chain couples TRBV4-3 to TRBJ2-1, with a tentative D call TRBD2 (5 bases). The CDR3 DNA follows: TGCGCCAGCAGCCAACGCGAGGTCGCGCGGGATGAGCAGTTCTTC. This codes for CASSQREVARDEQFF.